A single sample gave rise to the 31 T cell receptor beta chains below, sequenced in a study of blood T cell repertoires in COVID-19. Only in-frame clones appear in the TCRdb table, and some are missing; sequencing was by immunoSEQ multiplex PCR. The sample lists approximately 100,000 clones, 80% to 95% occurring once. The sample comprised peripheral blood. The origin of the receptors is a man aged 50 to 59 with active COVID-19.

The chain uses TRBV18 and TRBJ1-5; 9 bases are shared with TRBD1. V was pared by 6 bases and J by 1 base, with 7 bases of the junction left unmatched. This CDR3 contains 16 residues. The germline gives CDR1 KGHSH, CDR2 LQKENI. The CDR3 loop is CASSQLGTGSNQPQHF. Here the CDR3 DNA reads TGTGCCAGCTCGCAACTCGGGACAGGGAGCAATCAGCCCCAGCATTTT. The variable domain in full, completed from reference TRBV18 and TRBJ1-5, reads NAGVMQNPRHLVRRRGQEARLRCSPMKGHSHVYWYRQLPEEGLKFMVYLQKENIIDESGMPKERFSAEFPKEGPSILRIQQVVRGDSAAYFCASSQLGTGSNQPQHFGDGTRLSIL.

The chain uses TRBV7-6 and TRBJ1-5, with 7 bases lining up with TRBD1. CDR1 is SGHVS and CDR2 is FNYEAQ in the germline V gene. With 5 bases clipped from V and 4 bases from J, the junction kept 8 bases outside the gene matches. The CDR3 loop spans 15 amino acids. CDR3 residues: CASSNAAGGNQPQHF. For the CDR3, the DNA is TGTGCCAGCAGCAACGCAGCAGGGGGGAATCAGCCCCAGCATTTT.

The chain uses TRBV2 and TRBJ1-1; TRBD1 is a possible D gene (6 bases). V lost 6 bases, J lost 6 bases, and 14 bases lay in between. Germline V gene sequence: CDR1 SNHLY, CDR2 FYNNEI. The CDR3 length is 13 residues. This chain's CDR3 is CASRQGRKAEAFF. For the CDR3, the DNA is TGTGCCAGCAGACAGGGTAGAAAGGCTGAAGCTTTCTTT.

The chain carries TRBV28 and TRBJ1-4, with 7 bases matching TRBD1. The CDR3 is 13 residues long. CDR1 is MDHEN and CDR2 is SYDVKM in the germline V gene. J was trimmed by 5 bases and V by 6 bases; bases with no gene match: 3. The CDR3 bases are TGTGCCAGCAGGCTGACAGGGAATGAAAAACTGTTTTTT. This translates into CASRLTGNEKLFF.

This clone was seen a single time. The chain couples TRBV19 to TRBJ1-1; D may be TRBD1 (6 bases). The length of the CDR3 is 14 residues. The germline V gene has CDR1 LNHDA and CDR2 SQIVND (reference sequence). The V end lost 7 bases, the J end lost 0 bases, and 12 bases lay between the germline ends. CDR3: CASKRTVVNTEAFF. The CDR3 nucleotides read TGTGCCAGTAAAAGGACAGTCGTGAACACTGAAGCTTTCTTT.

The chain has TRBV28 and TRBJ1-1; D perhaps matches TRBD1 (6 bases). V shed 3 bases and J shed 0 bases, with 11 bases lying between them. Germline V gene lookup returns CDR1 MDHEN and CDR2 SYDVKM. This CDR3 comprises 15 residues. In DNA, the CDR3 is TGTGCCAGCAGTTTTGCAACAGGGCTGAACACTGAAGCTTTCTTT. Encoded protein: CASSFATGLNTEAFF.

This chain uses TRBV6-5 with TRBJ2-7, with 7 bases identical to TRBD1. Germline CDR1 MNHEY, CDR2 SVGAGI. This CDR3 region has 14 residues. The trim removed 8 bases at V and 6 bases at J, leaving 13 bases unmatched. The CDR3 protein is CASRTPTGFFEQYF. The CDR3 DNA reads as TGTGCCAGCCGAACCCCGACAGGGTTCTTCGAGCAGTACTTC.

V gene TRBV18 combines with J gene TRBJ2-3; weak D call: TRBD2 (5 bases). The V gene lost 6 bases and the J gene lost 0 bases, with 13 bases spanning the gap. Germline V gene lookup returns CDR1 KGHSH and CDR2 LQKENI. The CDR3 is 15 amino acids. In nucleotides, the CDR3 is TGTGCCAGCTCCCCTAGCCGGGCTAGCACAGATACGCAGTATTTT. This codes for CASSPSRASTDTQYF.

The CDR3 region is CASSEGANEKLFF. DNA of the CDR3: TGTGCCAGTAGTGAAGGAGCTAATGAAAAACTGTTTTTT. V and J are TRBV19 and TRBJ1-4, with D uncertain. The CDR3 runs 13 residues. In germline, CDR1 is LNHDA, CDR2 SQIVND (reference sequence). Between the trimmed V and J ends, which lost 5 bases and 3 bases, there was a span of 7 bases.

The CDR3 here is CASRRPGQQNTEAFF. CDR3 nucleotides: TGTGCCAGCAGGAGACCGGGACAGCAGAACACTGAAGCTTTCTTT. V is TRBV6-5 and J is TRBJ1-1; 7 bases are shared with TRBD1. The CDR3 is 15 amino acids. CDR1 and CDR2 (germline): MNHEY, SVGAGI. The V and J ends lost 6 bases and 1 base, in that order; junction bases with no gene match: 8.

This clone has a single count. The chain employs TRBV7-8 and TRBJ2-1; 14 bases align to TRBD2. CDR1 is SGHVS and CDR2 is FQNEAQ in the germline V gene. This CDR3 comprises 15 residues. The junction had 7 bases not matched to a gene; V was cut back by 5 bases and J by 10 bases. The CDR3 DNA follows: TGTGCCAGCAGCGAGGGACTAGCGGGAGTAAACGAGCAGTTCTTC. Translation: CASSEGLAGVNEQFF.

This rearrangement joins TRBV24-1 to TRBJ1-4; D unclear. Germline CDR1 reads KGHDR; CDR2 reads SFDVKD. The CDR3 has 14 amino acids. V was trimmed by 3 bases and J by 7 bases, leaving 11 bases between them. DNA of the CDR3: TGTGCCACCAGTGATCCTGGACTGGGTGAAAAACTGTTTTTT. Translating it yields CATSDPGLGEKLFF.

The CDR3 reads CASSPARVGDAEKLFF. The CDR3 DNA is TGTGCCAGCAGCCCGGCCCGTGTAGGGGATGCTGAAAAACTGTTTTTT. This chain uses TRBV5-4 with TRBJ1-4; a possible D gene is TRBD1 (5 bases). The CDR3 has 16 residues. V lost 4 bases, J lost 7 bases, and 20 bases lay in between. The germline gives CDR1 SGHNT, CDR2 YYREEE (reference sequence).

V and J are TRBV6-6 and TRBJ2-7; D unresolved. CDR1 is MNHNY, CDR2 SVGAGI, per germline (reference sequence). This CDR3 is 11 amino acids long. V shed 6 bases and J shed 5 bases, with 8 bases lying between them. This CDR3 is CASSPGDEQYF. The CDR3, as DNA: TGTGCCAGCAGCCCTGGAGACGAGCAGTACTTC.

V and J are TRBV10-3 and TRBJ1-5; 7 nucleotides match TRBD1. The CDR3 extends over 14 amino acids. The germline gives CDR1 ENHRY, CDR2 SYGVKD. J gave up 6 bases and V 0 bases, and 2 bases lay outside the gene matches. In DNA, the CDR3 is TGTGCCATCAGTGAGTCTACAGGGGCTCAGCCCCAGCATTTT. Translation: CAISESTGAQPQHF.

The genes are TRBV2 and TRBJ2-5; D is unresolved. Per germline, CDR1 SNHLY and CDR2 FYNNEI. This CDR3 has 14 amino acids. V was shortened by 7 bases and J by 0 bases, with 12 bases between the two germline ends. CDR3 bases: TGTGCCAGCAAAATCCTATTTAACCAAGAGACCCAGTACTTC. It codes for CASKILFNQETQYF. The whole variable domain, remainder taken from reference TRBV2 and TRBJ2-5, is EPEVTQTPSHQVTQMGQEVILRCVPISNHLYFYWYRQILGQKVEFLVSFYNNEISEKSEIFDDQFSVERPDGSNFTLKIRSTKLEDSAMYFCASKILFNQETQYFGPGTRLLVL.

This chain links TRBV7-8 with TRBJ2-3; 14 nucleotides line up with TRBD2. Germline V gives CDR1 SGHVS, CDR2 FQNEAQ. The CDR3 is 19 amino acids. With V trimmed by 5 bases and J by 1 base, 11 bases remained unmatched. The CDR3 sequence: CASSQPGLAGVYGTDTQYF. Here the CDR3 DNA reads TGTGCCAGCAGCCAACCGGGACTAGCGGGAGTTTACGGCACAGATACGCAGTATTTT.

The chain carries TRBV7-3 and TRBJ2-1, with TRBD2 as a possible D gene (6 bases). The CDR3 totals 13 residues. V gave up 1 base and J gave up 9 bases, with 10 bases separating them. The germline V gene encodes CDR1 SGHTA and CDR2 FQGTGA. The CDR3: CASSLREASEQFF. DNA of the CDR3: TGTGCCAGCAGCTTAAGGGAGGCGTCTGAGCAGTTCTTC.

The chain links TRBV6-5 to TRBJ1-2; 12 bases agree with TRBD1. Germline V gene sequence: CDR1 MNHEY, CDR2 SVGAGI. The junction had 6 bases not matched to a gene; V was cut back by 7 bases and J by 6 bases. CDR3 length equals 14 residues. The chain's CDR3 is CASTRDRGQDGYTF. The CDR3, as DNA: TGTGCCAGCACCCGGGACAGGGGGCAGGATGGCTACACCTTC.

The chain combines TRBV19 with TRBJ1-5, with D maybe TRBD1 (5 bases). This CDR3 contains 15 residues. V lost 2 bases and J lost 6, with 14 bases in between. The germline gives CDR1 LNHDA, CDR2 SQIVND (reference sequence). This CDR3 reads CASSIPGRAGQPQHF. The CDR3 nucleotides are TGTGCCAGTAGTATACCAGGGAGGGCCGGTCAGCCCCAGCATTTT.

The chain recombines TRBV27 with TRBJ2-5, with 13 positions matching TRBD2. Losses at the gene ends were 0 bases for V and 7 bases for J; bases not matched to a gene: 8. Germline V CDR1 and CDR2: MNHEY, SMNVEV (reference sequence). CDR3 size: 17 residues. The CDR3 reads CASSLSVGTSGMGTQYF. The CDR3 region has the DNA TGTGCCAGCAGTTTATCGGTCGGGACTAGCGGGATGGGGACCCAGTACTTC.

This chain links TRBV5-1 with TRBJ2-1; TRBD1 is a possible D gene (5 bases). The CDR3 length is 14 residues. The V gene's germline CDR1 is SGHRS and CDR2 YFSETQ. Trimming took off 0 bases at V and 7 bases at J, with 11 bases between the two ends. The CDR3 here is CASSLGPQGNEQFF. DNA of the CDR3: TGCGCCAGCAGCTTGGGGCCCCAGGGAAATGAGCAGTTCTTC.

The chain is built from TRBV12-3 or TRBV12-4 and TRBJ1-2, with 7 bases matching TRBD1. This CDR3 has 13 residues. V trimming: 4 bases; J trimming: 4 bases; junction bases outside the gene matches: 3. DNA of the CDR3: TGTGCCAGCAGTTCGACAGGGACCTATGGCTACACCTTC. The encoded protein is CASSSTGTYGYTF.

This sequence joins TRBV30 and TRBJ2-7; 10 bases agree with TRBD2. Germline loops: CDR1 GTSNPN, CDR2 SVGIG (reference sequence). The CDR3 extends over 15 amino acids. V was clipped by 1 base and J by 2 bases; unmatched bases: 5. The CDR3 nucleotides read TGTGCCTGGAGTGAGGGGCTAGCGGGGGCCTACGAGCAGTACTTC. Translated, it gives CAWSEGLAGAYEQYF. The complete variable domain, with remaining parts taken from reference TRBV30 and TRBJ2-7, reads SQTIHQWPATLVQPVGSPLSLECTVEGTSNPNLYWYRQAAGRGLQLLFYSVGIGQISSEVPQNLSASRPQDRQFILSSKKLLLSDSGFYLCAWSEGLAGAYEQYFGPGTRLTVT.

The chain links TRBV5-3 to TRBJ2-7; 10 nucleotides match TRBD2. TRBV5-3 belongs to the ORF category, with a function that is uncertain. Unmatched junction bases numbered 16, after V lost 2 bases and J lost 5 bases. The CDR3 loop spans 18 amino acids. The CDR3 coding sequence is TGTGCCAGAAGCTTAGCTAGCGGGAGAGGGTTTTTCTTTAACGAGCAGTACTTC. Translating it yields CARSLASGRGFFFNEQYF.

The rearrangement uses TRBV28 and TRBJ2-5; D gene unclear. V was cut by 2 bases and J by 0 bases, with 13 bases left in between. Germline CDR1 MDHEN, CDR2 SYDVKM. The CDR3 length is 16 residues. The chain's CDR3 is CASSLVAALYQETQYF. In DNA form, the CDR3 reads TGTGCCAGCAGTTTAGTGGCGGCCCTCTACCAAGAGACCCAGTACTTC.

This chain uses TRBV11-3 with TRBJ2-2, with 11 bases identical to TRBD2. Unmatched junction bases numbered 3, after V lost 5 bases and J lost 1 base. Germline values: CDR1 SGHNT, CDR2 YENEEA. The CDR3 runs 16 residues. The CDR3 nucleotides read TGTGCCAGCAGCCCTAGCGGGAGGCTGAACACCGGGGAGCTGTTTTTT. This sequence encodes CASSPSGRLNTGELFF.

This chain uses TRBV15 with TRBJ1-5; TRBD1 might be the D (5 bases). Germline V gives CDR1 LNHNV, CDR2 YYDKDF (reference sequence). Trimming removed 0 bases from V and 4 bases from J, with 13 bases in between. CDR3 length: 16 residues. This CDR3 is CATSRDLGTENQPQHF. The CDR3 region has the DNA TGTGCCACCAGCAGAGATCTGGGGACTGAAAATCAGCCCCAGCATTTT. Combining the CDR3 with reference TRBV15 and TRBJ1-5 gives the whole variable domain DAMVIQNPRYQVTQFGKPVTLSCSQTLNHNVMYWYQQKSSQAPKLLFHYYDKDFNNEADTPDNFQSRRPNTSFCFLDIRSPGLGDTAMYLCATSRDLGTENQPQHFGDGTRLSIL.

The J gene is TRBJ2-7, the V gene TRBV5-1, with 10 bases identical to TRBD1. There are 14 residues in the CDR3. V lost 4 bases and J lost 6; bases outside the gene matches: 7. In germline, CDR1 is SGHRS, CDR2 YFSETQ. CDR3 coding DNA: TGCGCCAGCAGCGCCGGGACAGGGGAACGCGAGCAGTACTTC. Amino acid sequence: CASSAGTGEREQYF.

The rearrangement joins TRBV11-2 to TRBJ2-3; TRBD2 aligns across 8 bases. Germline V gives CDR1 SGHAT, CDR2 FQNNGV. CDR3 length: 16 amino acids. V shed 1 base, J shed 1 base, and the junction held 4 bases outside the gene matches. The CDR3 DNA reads TGTGCCAGCAGCTTAGTGGGGACTAGGGGCACAGATACGCAGTATTTT. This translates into CASSLVGTRGTDTQYF.

The DNA of the CDR3 is TGTGCCAGCAGCGTGGGGGACATATCCTACGAGCAGTACTTC. Encoded protein: CASSVGDISYEQYF. This chain links TRBV9 with TRBJ2-7, with a tentative D call TRBD1 (6 bases). The CDR3 spans 14 residues. Germline CDR1 reads SGDLS; CDR2 reads YYNGEE. V lost 2 bases, J lost 1 base, and 10 bases lay in between. Looking up the rest from reference TRBV9 and TRBJ2-7 gives the full variable domain: DSGVTQTPKHLITATGQRVTLRCSPRSGDLSVYWYQQSLDQGLQFLIQYYNGEERAKGNILERFSAQQFPDLHSELNLSSLELGDSALYFCASSVGDISYEQYFGPGTRLTVT.